This entry lists 20 T cell receptor beta chains sequenced from one sample in a study of beta chain features in type 1 diabetes. TCRB transcripts that were expressed got sequenced, as all of the isolated RNA had been reverse transcribed. Assay used: immunoSEQ multiplex PCR; TCRdb lists only in-frame clones, some missing. The sample has some 300,000 clones, roughly 8% seen once. The sample consisted of central memory CD4+ T cells from blood. Receptors were obtained from a woman aged 18-29 years in good health.

This clone turned up a few times. The chain carries TRBV28 and TRBJ2-6, with D uncertain. The V end lost 4 bases, the J end lost 2 bases, and 9 bases lay between the germline ends. CDR3 length: 15 amino acids. Germline V gives CDR1 MDHEN, CDR2 SYDVKM. For the CDR3, the DNA is TGTGCCAGCAGTTCGCACAGAGCTGGGGCCAACGTCCTGACTTTC. Amino acid sequence: CASSSHRAGANVLTF. The full variable domain, rest sourced from reference TRBV28 and TRBJ2-6, is DVKVTQSSRYLVKRTGEKVFLECVQDMDHENMFWYRQDPGLGLRLIYFSYDVKMKEKGDIPEGYSVSREKKERFSLILESASTNQTSMYLCASSSHRAGANVLTFGAGSRLTVL.

The gene calls are TRBV7-2 and TRBJ2-3; D is perhaps TRBD1 (5 bases). The V and J ends lost 0 bases and 5 bases respectively, with 9 bases between them. In germline, CDR1 is SGHTA, CDR2 FQGNSA. This CDR3 is built from 14 residues. In DNA, the CDR3 is TGTGCCAGCAGCTTAGCGGGGCCAATAGATACGCAGTATTTT. Its translation is CASSLAGPIDTQYF.

The V and J genes are TRBV2 and TRBJ1-1, with D uncertain. Trimming shortened V by 9 bases and J by 6 bases, and 20 bases separated the two germline ends. Germline V gene data show CDR1 as SNHLY and CDR2 as FYNNEI. The CDR3 spans 14 residues. CDR3 sequence reads: CARDSQLRSSEAFF. Here the CDR3 DNA reads TGTGCCAGGGACTCACAGCTTCGTTCTTCTGAAGCTTTCTTT.

V is TRBV14 and J is TRBJ2-1; D not resolved. CDR1 and CDR2 (germline): SGHDN, FVKESK. Trimming removed 2 bases at V and 0 bases at J, with 14 bases between. The CDR3 has 17 amino acids. CDR3 in amino acids: CASSQQRTRSSYNEQFF. The CDR3 DNA reads as TGTGCCAGCAGCCAACAGCGAACGCGGAGCTCCTACAATGAGCAGTTCTTC.

The chain has TRBV30 and TRBJ1-5, with D perhaps matching TRBD1 (5 bases). Germline V gene sequence: CDR1 GTSNPN, CDR2 SVGIG (reference sequence). V dropped 3 bases and J dropped 4 bases, with 16 bases sitting between them. The CDR3 has 15 residues. The CDR3 loop is CAWSRGHAGNQPQHF. Written as DNA, the CDR3 is TGTGCCTGGAGCCGAGGACACGCCGGGAATCAGCCCCAGCATTTT.

The rearrangement joins TRBV11-1 to TRBJ1-2, with 8 bases lining up with TRBD1. Germline V gene sequence: CDR1 SGHAT, CDR2 FQDESV (reference sequence). This CDR3 is built from 13 residues. V lost 5 bases and J lost 6; bases outside the gene matches: 5. The CDR3 sequence is CASSRQGLDGYTF. CDR3 coding DNA: TGTGCCAGCAGCCGACAGGGGCTCGATGGCTACACCTTC.

The chain links TRBV30 to TRBJ2-7, with D possibly called TRBD1 or TRBD2 (5 bases each). The CDR3 has 14 amino acids. Per the germline V gene, CDR1 is GTSNPN and CDR2 is SVGIG (reference sequence). Trimming stripped 3 bases from V and 7 bases from J, with 19 bases between. The CDR3 loop reads CAWSKGRRDREQYF. CDR3 bases: TGTGCCTGGAGCAAGGGACGCCGGGATAGGGAGCAGTACTTC.

V and J are TRBV30 and TRBJ2-1, with D possibly being TRBD1 (6 bases). The V gene lost 0 bases and the J gene lost 4 bases, with 10 bases spanning the gap. The germline gives CDR1 GTSNPN, CDR2 SVGIG (reference sequence). This CDR3 has 14 residues. The CDR3 spells CAWSVGGTYNEQFF. In DNA, the CDR3 is TGTGCCTGGAGTGTAGGGGGAACATACAATGAGCAGTTCTTC.

This chain joins TRBV28 and TRBJ2-3; no reliable D call. The CDR3 is made up of 16 amino acids. V was pared by 6 bases and J by 2 bases, with 18 bases between. In germline, CDR1 is MDHEN, CDR2 SYDVKM. The chain's CDR3 is CASSLLTLRSTDTQYF. Written as DNA, the CDR3 is TGTGCCAGCAGCCTTTTGACCCTTCGTTCCACAGATACGCAGTATTTT.

This clone was seen ten or more times. The chain carries TRBV6-5 and TRBJ1-2, with unresolved D. Per the germline V gene, CDR1 is MNHEY and CDR2 is SVGAGI. CDR3 length: 13 amino acids. The V end lost 0 bases, the J end lost 7 bases, and 9 bases lay between the germline ends. The DNA for the CDR3 is TGTGCCAGCAGTTACTCCTCGCTTGGTGGCTACACCTTC. Amino acids: CASSYSSLGGYTF.

This clone was seen repeatedly, ten times or more. Other nucleotide sequences from this sample produce the same CDR3. The rearrangement joins TRBV5-1 to TRBJ2-5, with a tentative D call TRBD1 (7 bases). Germline V gene sequence: CDR1 SGHRS, CDR2 YFSETQ. V shed 0 bases and J shed 2 bases, with 14 bases lying between them. The CDR3 spans 16 residues. The DNA for the CDR3 is TGCGCCAGCAGCTTGGGTGGACAGGCGGGACAAGAGACCCAGTACTTC. Its translation: CASSLGGQAGQETQYF.

This clone has a handful of counts. The J gene is TRBJ2-1, the V gene TRBV29-1; no clear D gene. V lost 2 bases and J 6 bases, leaving 8 bases between the germline ends. This CDR3 is built from 12 residues. Germline V CDR1 and CDR2: SQVTM, ANQGSEA. CDR3 sequence reads: CSVEKGPNEQFF. CDR3 coding DNA: TGCAGCGTTGAAAAAGGCCCCAATGAGCAGTTCTTC.

The J gene is TRBJ2-2, the V gene TRBV7-7; TRBD1 is a possible D gene (6 bases). CDR1 and CDR2 (germline): SSHAT, FNYEAQ (reference sequence). The CDR3 consists of 14 residues. The V gene lost 6 bases and the J gene lost 7 bases, with 15 bases spanning the gap. This chain's CDR3 is CASRTGPDGGELFF. In DNA form, the CDR3 reads TGTGCCAGCAGGACAGGACCAGACGGCGGGGAGCTGTTTTTT.

The rearrangement links TRBV7-6 to TRBJ2-1; 9 bases line up with TRBD1. The CDR3 length is 15 residues. The germline V gene encodes CDR1 SGHVS and CDR2 FNYEAQ. J lost 5 bases, V lost 4 bases, and 6 bases had no gene match. CDR3 nucleotide sequence: TGTGCCAGCAGCTCCACGGGACAGGGCAACAATGAGCAGTTCTTC. As protein: CASSSTGQGNNEQFF.

This chain connects TRBV6-6 to TRBJ1-4; 8 bases map to TRBD1. This CDR3 has 15 amino acids. The ends lost 4 bases at V and 4 bases at J; junction bases unmatched: 5. The germline CDR1 and CDR2 sequences are MNHNY and SVGAGI (reference sequence). CDR3 sequence (DNA): TGTGCCAGCAGTTTTACGGGACAGGTTAATGAAAAACTGTTTTTT. It is translated as CASSFTGQVNEKLFF.

The chain carries TRBV15 and TRBJ2-7, with 11 bases fitting TRBD2. This CDR3 is 16 amino acids long. The V segment lost 4 bases and the J segment 0 bases; nucleotides outside the gene matches: 5. Germline CDR1 and CDR2: LNHNV and YYDKDF (reference sequence). The CDR3, as DNA: TGTGCCACCAGCAAAGGGACTAGCGGCATCTCCTACGAGCAGTACTTC. Translation: CATSKGTSGISYEQYF. The full variable domain, in which reference TRBV15 and TRBJ2-7 provide the parts outside the CDR3, is DAMVIQNPRYQVTQFGKPVTLSCSQTLNHNVMYWYQQKSSQAPKLLFHYYDKDFNNEADTPDNFQSRRPNTSFCFLDIRSPGLGDTAMYLCATSKGTSGISYEQYFGPGTRLTVT.

This clone was seen at least ten times. The chain employs TRBV7-9 and TRBJ1-1, with D possibly matching TRBD1 (5 bases). Germline-derived CDR1 and CDR2 are SEHNR and FQNEAQ (reference sequence). CDR3 size: 13 residues. V was pared by 4 bases and J by 6 bases, with 12 bases between. CDR3 DNA: TGTGCCAGCAGCTACCAGGGAAGGGCTGAAGCTTTCTTT. It is translated as CASSYQGRAEAFF.

This clone was detected a few times. The genes are TRBV6-5 and TRBJ1-5; 8 positions match TRBD1. Germline V gene lookup returns CDR1 MNHEY and CDR2 SVGAGI. Losses at the gene ends were 6 bases for V and 7 bases for J; bases not matched to a gene: 8. The CDR3 length is 14 residues. CDR3 residues: CASRPGGSRQPQHF. The CDR3 region has the DNA TGTGCCAGCAGACCAGGGGGCTCCAGGCAGCCCCAGCATTTT.

The chain couples TRBV10-3 to TRBJ2-7; D might be TRBD1 or TRBD2, each matching 7 bases. The CDR3 is 14 residues long. Trimming took off 4 bases at V and 4 bases at J, with 14 bases between the two ends. CDR1 ENHRY and CDR2 SYGVKD come from the germline V gene. The CDR3 spells CAISGQGGGYEQYF. In nucleotides, the CDR3 is TGTGCCATCAGTGGACAGGGAGGGGGGTACGAGCAGTACTTC.

V is TRBV14 and J is TRBJ1-2; D is unclear. The length of the CDR3 is 13 residues. V lost 4 bases to trimming and J lost 8 bases, with 14 bases between them. The germline V gene has CDR1 SGHDN and CDR2 FVKESK. In DNA form, the CDR3 reads TGTGCCAGCAGCCCCCAACCTCTATACGGCTACACCTTC. Amino acid sequence: CASSPQPLYGYTF.